Included here is one TCR beta chain sequence, with context. Its antigen specificity is not known. Nothing much larger sits one base from this clone, and base qualities are not available. TCRbeta CDR3 regions were amplified from genomic DNA by means of the immunoSEQ Assay, a bias-controlled multiplex PCR. The authors' pipeline ran thus. Nucleated cell counts per sample were estimated from amplification of reference gene primers within the assay. To quantify the absolute abundance of each unique TCRbeta CDR3 rearrangement, sequence reads were collapsed and filtered. For each sample, productive Simpson clonality was calculated by taking the square root of Simpson's diversity index across productive rearrangements. TCRdb mirrors the immuneACCESS table, restricted to in-frame sequences. Some clones are absent from its copies; in checked studies, under half trace to an unresolved V gene, and the reason for the others is unknown. That table furnishes V, J and clone size, whereas the DNA furnished D and trimming. The sample has about 420,000 clones on record, about 87% of them singletons. Less than 0.95% of the sample goes to the ten largest clones.

This specimen belongs to a study of blood T cell repertoires in COVID-19 (TCRdb year 2020). At the level of the whole study: Samples covering the acute and convalescent phases of COVID-19 were provided by collaborators in the United States, Italy and Spain. The prospective study material was composed of cDNA or gDNA derived from T cells, B-cell-depleted T cells, or PBMCs. The samples were drawn from two sources: the first 160 participants of the ongoing ImmuneRACE study, and 1,000 to 1,500 subjects contributed by 6 global collaborators. A de-identified subject ID, COVID-19 status, age in years and sex were almost always included in the sample metadata. Subjects who had been exposed to COVID-19, were actively infected with it, or had recovered from it provided the deeply sampled blood TCRbeta repertoires that made up the dataset. The repertoires were released in a freely available public database intended as a resource for research on the immune response to SARS-CoV-2. Where available, HLA class I and class II types were taken from metadata supplied by the sample provider and were not determined by assay-based typing.

In Seattle, one collaborating source enrolled patients while the infection was active and tracked those patients longitudinally over the course of disease. Whole blood was collected in K2EDTA tubes by collaborating institutions according to the institutions' own protocols. For TCRbeta analysis, collaborators shipped samples in one of three forms: frozen whole blood, isolated PBMCs, or DNA extracted from either of those sample types. The full study reports these points: How much clinical and demographic metadata was included differed by source and by participant, and the metadata was provided uncurated.

The germline V gene encodes CDR1 SGHRS and CDR2 YFSETQ. Its CDR3 holds 16 amino acids, cysteine through phenylalanine. The sequence is cut down to CDR3 DNA, 48 bases in frame from base 1. V gives up 0 bases and J gives up 3 bases, and the segment between their germline ends measures 14 bases. Sequenced: peripheral blood. The V gene is TRBV5-1 and the J gene is TRBJ2-3; tentative D gene TRBD2, with 5 bases matching. This receptor was obtained from a man younger than 35 with COVID-19, enrolled during active disease. The nucleotide sequence reads as follows: TGCGCCAGCAGCTTGGTCGTGGGAGATTTGACAGATACGCAGTATTTT. Translated, this gives CASSLVVGDLTDTQYF.